This entry concerns a single T cell receptor (beta chain). This sample was taken from a study of blood T cell repertoires in COVID-19. The germline V gene encodes CDR1 SGHVS and CDR2 FQNEAQ. J lost 7 bases, V lost 5 bases, and 6 bases had no gene match. The CDR3 has 14 amino acids. Generated by immunoSEQ multiplex PCR, the TCRdb table keeps only in-frame clones and is missing some. The data hold 400,000 to 500,000 clones, with roughly 89% observed a single time. The source is a woman aged 30 to 39 with active or convalescent COVID-19. The sequenced sample consisted of peripheral blood. V is TRBV7-8 and J is TRBJ1-4, with TRBD1 matching over 8 bases. The CDR3 DNA sequence: TGTGCCAGCAGCACAGGGGGGGGGCCTGAAAAACTGTTTTTT. Its protein product is CASSTGGGPEKLFF.